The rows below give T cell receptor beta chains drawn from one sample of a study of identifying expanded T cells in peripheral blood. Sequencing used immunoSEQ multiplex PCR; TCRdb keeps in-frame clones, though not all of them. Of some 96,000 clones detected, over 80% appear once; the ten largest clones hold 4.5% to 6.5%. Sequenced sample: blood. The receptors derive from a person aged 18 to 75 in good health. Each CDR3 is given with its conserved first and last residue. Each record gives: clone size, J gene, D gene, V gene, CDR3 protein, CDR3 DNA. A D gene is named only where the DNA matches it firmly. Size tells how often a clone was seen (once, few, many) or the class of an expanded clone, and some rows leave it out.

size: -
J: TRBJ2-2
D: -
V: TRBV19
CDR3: CATQWGGGGELFF
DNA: TGTGCCACCCAATGGGGGGGCGGCGGGGAGCTGTTTTTT

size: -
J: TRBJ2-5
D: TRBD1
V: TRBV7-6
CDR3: CASSPTGGWETQYF
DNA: TGTGCCAGCAGCCCAACAGGGGGCTGGGAGACCCAGTACTTC

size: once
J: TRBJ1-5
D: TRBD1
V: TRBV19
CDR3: CASSIGGQISNQPQHF
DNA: TGTGCCAGTAGTATAGGGGGACAGATTAGCAATCAGCCCCAGCATTTT

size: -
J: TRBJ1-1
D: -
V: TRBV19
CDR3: CASSMGLENTEAFF
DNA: TGTGCCAGTAGTATGGGACTGGAGAACACTGAAGCTTTCTTT

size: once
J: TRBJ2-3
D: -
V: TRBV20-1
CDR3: CSAPSTDTQYF
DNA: TGCAGTGCCCCTAGCACAGATACGCAGTATTTT

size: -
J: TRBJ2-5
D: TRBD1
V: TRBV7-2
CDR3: CASSSGQGRKTQYF
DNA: TGTGCCAGCAGCTCCGGACAGGGGAGGAAGACCCAGTACTTC

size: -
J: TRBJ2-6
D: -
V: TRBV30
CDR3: CAAEGTGANVLTF
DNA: TGTGCGGCGGAGGGGACAGGGGCCAACGTCCTGACTTTC

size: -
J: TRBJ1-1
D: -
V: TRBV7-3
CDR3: CASSPQTFMNTEAFF
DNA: TGTGCCAGCAGCCCCCAGACATTTATGAACACTGAAGCTTTCTTT

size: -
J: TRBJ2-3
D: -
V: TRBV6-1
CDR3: CASSEGSDTQYF
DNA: TGTGCCAGCAGTGAAGGATCAGATACGCAGTATTTT

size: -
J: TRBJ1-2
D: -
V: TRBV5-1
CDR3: CASSRRQEWLGGYTF
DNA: TGCGCCAGCAGCCGGAGACAGGAATGGCTCGGTGGCTACACCTTC

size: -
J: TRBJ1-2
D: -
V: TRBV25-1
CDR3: CASSEYWGRDDGYTF
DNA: TGTGCCAGCAGTGAATATTGGGGCAGGGATGATGGCTACACCTTC

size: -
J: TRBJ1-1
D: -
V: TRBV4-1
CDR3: CASSQVGGNTEAFF
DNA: TGCGCCAGCAGCCAAGTCGGGGGGAACACTGAAGCTTTCTTT

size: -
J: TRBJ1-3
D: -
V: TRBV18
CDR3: CASSRPWSGPGNTIYF
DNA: TGTGCCAGCTCACGCCCTTGGTCAGGGCCTGGAAACACCATATATTTT

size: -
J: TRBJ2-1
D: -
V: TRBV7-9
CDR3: CASSPSNNEQFF
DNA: TGTGCCAGCAGCCCATCCAACAATGAGCAGTTCTTC

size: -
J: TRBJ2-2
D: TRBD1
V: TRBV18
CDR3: CASSPKWGTGHGTGELFF
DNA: TGTGCCAGCTCACCAAAGTGGGGGACAGGCCACGGAACCGGGGAGCTGTTTTTT

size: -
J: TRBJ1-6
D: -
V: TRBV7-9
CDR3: CASSAGGGTSPLHF
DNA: TGTGCCAGCAGCGCGGGGGGGGGAACATCACCCCTCCACTTT

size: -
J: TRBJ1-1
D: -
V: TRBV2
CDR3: CASRETGLVGTEAFF
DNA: TGTGCCAGCAGAGAGACGGGTTTGGTGGGCACTGAAGCTTTCTTT

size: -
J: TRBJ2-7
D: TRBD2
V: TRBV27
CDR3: CASTDLFRRSGLASYEQYF
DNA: TGTGCCAGCACCGACTTATTCCGCCGCTCGGGACTAGCCTCCTACGAGCAGTACTTC

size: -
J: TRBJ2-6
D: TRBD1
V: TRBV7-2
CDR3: CASSQRGQGAGANVLTF
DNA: TGTGCCAGCAGCCAGAGGGGCCAGGGGGCTGGGGCCAACGTCCTGACTTTC

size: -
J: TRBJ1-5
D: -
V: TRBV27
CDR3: CASSVRGVSNQPQHF
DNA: TGTGCCAGCAGTGTCAGGGGCGTGAGCAATCAGCCCCAGCATTTT

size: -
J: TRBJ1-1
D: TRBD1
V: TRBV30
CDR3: CACDGTVDSGTEAFF
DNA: TGTGCCTGTGACGGGACAGTGGATTCGGGGACTGAAGCTTTCTTT

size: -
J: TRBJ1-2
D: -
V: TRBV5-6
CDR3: CASSLENQYGYTF
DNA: TGTGCCAGCAGCTTGGAGAACCAATATGGCTACACCTTC

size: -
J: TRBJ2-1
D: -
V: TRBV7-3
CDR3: CASSIRTDNEQFF
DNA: TGTGCCAGCAGCATACGGACTGACAATGAGCAGTTCTTC

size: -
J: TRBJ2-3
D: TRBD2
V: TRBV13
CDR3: CASSVRAGGADTQYF
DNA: TGTGCCAGCAGCGTCCGAGCGGGGGGGGCAGATACGCAGTATTTT

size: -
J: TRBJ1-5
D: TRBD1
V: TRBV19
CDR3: CASTIAGTGGRQPQHF
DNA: TGTGCCAGTACCATAGCCGGGACAGGGGGCCGGCAGCCCCAGCATTTT

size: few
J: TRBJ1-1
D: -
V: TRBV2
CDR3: CASSELWVAEAFF
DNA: TGTGCCAGCAGTGAATTGTGGGTGGCTGAAGCTTTCTTT

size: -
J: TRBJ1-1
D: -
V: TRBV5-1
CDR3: CASSLTATANTEAFF
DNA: TGCGCCAGCAGCTTGACTGCGACAGCCAACACTGAAGCTTTCTTT

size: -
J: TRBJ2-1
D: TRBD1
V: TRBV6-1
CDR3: CAAQGGSYNEQFF
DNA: TGTGCCGCACAGGGGGGCTCCTACAATGAGCAGTTCTTC